Below, one TCR beta chain is given with its context. Its antigen remains unidentified. One base away there is no much larger clone; base qualities are not given. The record originates from a study of T cell responses to AZD1222 COVID-19 vaccine (dated by TCRdb to about 2021). About the investigation overall: AZD1222 recipients given second doses at about 4 weeks or at about 12 weeks were pooled, since spike-specific TCR depth and breadth were not found to differ between the two schedules. Trial participants were enrolled into age subgroups of 18-55, 56-69 and 70-plus years, which contained roughly 150, 30 and 60 TCR-sequenced participants, respectively. A total of roughly 240 trial participants underwent TCR sequencing, of whom roughly 210 received two doses of AZD1222 and around 25 received two doses of the MenACWY control vaccine. The paper as a whole reports these results and caveats: Most participants were white British and females outnumbered males, and the authors suggested that clonal diversity may have been underestimated. Vaccine-associated CD4 TCRs spanned the whole spike protein, with dominant responses in regions 160-218 and 743-854. No day 14 peak-response samples were available, so repertoires were characterized only after the peak T cell response. Conclusions about previously exposed vaccinees are limited because only five to seven AZD1222 recipients were SARS-CoV-2 seropositive at baseline. Reportedly, close to half of the unique spike-specific TCRs recognized epitopes lying outside the regions that are mutated in the B.1.351 and B.1.1.7 variants. A significant rise in spike-specific TCR breadth and depth was observed after two AZD1222 doses relative to day 0 and relative to MenACWY recipients. In the small 56-69-year group, the increase in depth fell short of significance, most likely because of low power.

Per the publication, the time point label means: baseline before first vaccination. Vaccinee samples came from UK trials COV001 and COV002, including a single-blind randomized controlled phase 2/3 trial of AZD1222 (ChAdOx1 nCoV-19) in healthy adults. For TCRbeta chain sequencing, PBMC samples from trial participants were taken at day 0 and at day 28 after the second dose. Its CDR3 holds 11 amino acids, cysteine through phenylalanine. The CDR3 DNA has 33 bases and is translated from base 1. Via the germline V gene, CDR1 is SQVTM and CDR2 ANQGSEA. Trimmed from V: 7 bases; trimmed from J: 14 bases; junction bases lacking a gene match: 8. The CDR3 regions of human TCRbeta chains were analyzed by immunosequencing. In the source study's methods: TCRs in the repertoires were compared against a reference library of SARS-CoV-2-specific TCRs that had been generated with the MIRA antigen-specificity platform. Breadth was defined as the fraction of unique TCRs that were SARS-CoV-2-associated, and depth was defined as the fraction of total T cells that were SARS-CoV-2-associated. Using the MIRA data, each spike-specific TCR was assigned both to the spike region to which the TCR was reactive and to a CD4 or CD8 class. Log10-transformed breadth and depth values were compared by one-way ANOVA with Sidak's multiple comparisons tests. As stored in TCRdb, this immuneACCESS dataset retains in-frame rearrangements with V and J assigned. A fraction of the clones does not appear; measured against another copy, unresolved V genes explain less than half of the discrepancy, and the remainder lacks a known reason. V and J calls and clone size come straight from that table; D and trimming were deduced from the DNA. The sample contains 84,000 or so clones, over 85% of them found a single time. The top ten constitute 2% to 2.5% of the sample.

This chain is built from TRBV29-1 and TRBJ1-6; the central 7 bases match TRBD1. Specimen: peripheral blood, collected on day 0 of AZD1222 vaccination. The receptor was isolated from an adult in good health. The CDR3 corresponds to CSALQGLALHF. The DNA reads TGCAGCGCCCTACAGGGGCTGGCCCTCCACTTT.